A selection of T cell receptor beta chains follows, all from one sample in a study of blood T cell repertoires in COVID-19. This table comes from immunoSEQ multiplex PCR, and its TCRdb copy is limited to in-frame clones, with some not included. Of under 75,000 clones in the sample, 73% were seen once. The sample was peripheral blood. The receptors come from a man aged 55 to 70 with acute or convalescent COVID-19. Each CDR3 is given with its conserved first and last residue. The D gene is left open where the match is weak. Size values are once, few and many counts, or a class for expanded clones, and some rows have none.

abundance,j_gene,v_gene,d_gene,CDR3nt,CDR3aa
.,TRBJ1-2,TRBV28,.,TGTGCCAGCAGGGTAACAGGGAGTGGGGGCTACACCTTC,CASRVTGSGGYTF
few,TRBJ1-1,TRBV19,TRBD1,TGTGCCAGTAGTATCGGGACAGGGGGCGGTGAAGCTTTCTTT,CASSIGTGGGEAFF
.,TRBJ2-6,TRBV4-2,.,TGTGCCAGCAGCTTACGAACTACTGGGGCCAACGTCCTGACTTTC,CASSLRTTGANVLTF
.,TRBJ2-5,TRBV9,.,TGTGCCAGCAGCGTAGCACTAGCAGAAGAGACCCAGTACTTC,CASSVALAEETQYF
few,TRBJ2-3,TRBV6-1,.,TGTGCCAGCAGTGACAGGGTCGATACGCAGTATTTT,CASSDRVDTQYF
once,TRBJ2-3,TRBV5-1,TRBD2,TGCGCCAGCAGCTACGGACTAGCGGGGGGGGTCACAGATACGCAGTATTTT,CASSYGLAGGVTDTQYF
.,TRBJ2-1,TRBV10-1,.,TGCGCCAGCAGTCCCGGCGGTGAGCAGTTCTTC,CASSPGGEQFF
many,TRBJ2-7,TRBV30,TRBD2,TGTGCCTGGATCCCCGACAGAGCGGGAGGTAACGAGCAGTACTTC,CAWIPDRAGGNEQYF
.,TRBJ2-1,TRBV10-1,TRBD1,TGCGCCAGCAGCGCCGCGGACAGGCCTGAGCAGTTCTTC,CASSAADRPEQFF
.,TRBJ2-1,TRBV4-1,.,TGCGCCAGCAGCCGGGGGGCAGGGGGTAATGAGCAGTTCTTC,CASSRGAGGNEQFF
.,TRBJ2-1,TRBV12-5,.,TGTGCTAGTGGTTTGGTTCTCGATGAGCAGTTCTTC,CASGLVLDEQFF